This T cell receptor (beta chain) was captured by sequencing in a study of beta chain features in type 1 diabetes. Study-wide results and limits: Shortening of TCRB CDR3s, moderate but significant, appeared in all four CD4+ subsets of Type 1 diabetes patients.

Since all of the isolated RNA was reverse transcribed, expressed TCRB transcripts were what got sequenced. Here immunoSEQ multiplex PCR was the method, and the copy in TCRdb shows in-frame clones only, minus some. The table shows 640,000 or so clones, with around 15% occurring only once. This clone was observed a handful of times. Its target is unknown. Between the trimmed V and J ends, which lost 7 bases and 5 bases, there was a span of 14 bases. This CDR3 has 12 residues. Germline V gene data show CDR1 as GTSNPN and CDR2 as SVGIG (reference sequence). This chain connects TRBV30 to TRBJ1-2; D gene ambiguous. The specimen was naive CD4+ T cells from blood. The sequence was collected from a man between 18 and 29 years old with type 1 diabetes. This chain's CDR3 is CASTGDPYGYTF. The CDR3 nucleotides are TGTGCCTCCACCGGGGATCCTTATGGCTACACCTTC.